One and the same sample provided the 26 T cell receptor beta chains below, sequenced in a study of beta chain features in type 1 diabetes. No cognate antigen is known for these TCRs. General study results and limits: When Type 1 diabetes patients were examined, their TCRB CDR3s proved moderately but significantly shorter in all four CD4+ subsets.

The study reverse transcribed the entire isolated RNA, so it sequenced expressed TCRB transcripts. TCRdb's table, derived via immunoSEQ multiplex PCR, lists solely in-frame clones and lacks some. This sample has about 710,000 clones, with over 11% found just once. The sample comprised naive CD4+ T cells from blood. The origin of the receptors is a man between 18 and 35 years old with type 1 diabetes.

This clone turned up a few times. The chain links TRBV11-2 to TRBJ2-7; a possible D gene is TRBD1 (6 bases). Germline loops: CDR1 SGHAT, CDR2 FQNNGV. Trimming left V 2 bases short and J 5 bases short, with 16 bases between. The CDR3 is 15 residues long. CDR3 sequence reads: CASSLRPQGYHEQYF. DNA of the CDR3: TGTGCCAGCAGCTTAAGGCCCCAGGGGTATCACGAGCAGTACTTC.

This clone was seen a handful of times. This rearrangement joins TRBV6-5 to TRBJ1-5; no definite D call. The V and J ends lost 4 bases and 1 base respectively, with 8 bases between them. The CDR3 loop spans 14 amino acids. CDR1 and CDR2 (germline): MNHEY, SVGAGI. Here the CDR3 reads CASSSRGSNQPQHF. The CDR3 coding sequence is TGTGCCAGCAGTTCGCGGGGAAGCAATCAGCCCCAGCATTTT.

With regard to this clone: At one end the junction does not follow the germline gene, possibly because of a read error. In DNA form, the CDR3 reads TGTGCCAGCAGCTTAGGATTAGCTGCAACTAATGAAGAACTGTTTTTT. Translated: CASSLGLAATNEELFF. This chain joins TRBV7-2 and TRBJ1-4; D call uncertain. The length of the CDR3 is 16 residues. From germline, CDR1 is SGHTA and CDR2 FQGNSA.

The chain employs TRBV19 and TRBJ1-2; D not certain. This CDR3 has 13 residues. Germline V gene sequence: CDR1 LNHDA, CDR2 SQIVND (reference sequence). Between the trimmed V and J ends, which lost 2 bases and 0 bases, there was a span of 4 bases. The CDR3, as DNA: TGTGCCAGTAGTATAAGGACTAACTATGGCTACACCTTC. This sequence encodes CASSIRTNYGYTF.

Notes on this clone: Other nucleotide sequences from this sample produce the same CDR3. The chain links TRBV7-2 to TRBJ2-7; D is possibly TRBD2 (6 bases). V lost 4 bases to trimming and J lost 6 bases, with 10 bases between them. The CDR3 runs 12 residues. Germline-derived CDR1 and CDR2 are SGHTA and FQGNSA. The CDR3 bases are TGTGCCAGCAGCTCCCCCGGGGGCGAGCAGTACTTC. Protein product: CASSSPGGEQYF.

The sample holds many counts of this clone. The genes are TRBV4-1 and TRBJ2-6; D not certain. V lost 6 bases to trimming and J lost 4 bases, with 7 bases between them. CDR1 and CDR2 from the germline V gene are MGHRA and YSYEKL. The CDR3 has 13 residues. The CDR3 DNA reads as TGCGCCAGCAGTGAATCCGGGGCCAACGTCCTGACTTTC. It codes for CASSESGANVLTF.

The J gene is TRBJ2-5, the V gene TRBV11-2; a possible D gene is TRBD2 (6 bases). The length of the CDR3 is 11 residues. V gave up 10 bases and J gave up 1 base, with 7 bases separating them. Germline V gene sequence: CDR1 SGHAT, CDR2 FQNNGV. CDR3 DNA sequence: TGTGCCACCGGGAGCCAAGAGACCCAGTACTTC. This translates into CATGSQETQYF.

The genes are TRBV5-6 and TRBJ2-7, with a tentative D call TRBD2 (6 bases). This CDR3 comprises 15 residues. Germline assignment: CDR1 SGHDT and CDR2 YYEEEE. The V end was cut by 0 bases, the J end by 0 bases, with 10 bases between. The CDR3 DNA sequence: TGTGCCAGCAGCTTGGCCGCGGGGAGCTCCTACGAGCAGTACTTC. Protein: CASSLAAGSSYEQYF.

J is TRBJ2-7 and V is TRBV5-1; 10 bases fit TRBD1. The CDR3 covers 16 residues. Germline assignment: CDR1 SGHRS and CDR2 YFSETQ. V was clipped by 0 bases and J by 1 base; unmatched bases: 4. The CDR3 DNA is TGCGCCAGCAGCTTGGGGACAGGGGGAAGGTCCTACGAGCAGTACTTC. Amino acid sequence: CASSLGTGGRSYEQYF.

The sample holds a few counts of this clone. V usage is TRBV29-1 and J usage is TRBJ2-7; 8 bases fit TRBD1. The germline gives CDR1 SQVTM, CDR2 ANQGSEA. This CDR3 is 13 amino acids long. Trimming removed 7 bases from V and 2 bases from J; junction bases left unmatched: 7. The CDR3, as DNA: TGCAGCGCCGGGACAGGACCTCCCTACGAGCAGTACTTC. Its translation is CSAGTGPPYEQYF.

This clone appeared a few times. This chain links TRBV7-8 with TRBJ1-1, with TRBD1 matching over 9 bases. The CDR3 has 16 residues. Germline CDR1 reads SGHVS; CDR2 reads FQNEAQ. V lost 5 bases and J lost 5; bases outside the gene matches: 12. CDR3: CASSRTGGSVGTEAFF. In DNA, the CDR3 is TGTGCCAGCAGCCGCACAGGGGGCTCGGTGGGGACTGAAGCTTTCTTT.

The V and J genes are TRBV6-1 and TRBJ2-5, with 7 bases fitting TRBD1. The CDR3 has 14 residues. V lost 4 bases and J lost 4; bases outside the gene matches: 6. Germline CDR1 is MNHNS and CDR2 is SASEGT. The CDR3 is CASSARDSRETQYF. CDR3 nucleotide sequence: TGTGCCAGCAGTGCTAGGGACAGCCGAGAGACCCAGTACTTC.

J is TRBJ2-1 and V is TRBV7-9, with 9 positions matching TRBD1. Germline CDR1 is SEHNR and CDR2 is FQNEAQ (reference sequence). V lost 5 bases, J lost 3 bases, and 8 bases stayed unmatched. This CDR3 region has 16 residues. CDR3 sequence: CASSHIRGQGYNEQFF. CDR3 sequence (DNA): TGTGCCAGCAGCCATATCCGGGGACAGGGCTACAATGAGCAGTTCTTC.

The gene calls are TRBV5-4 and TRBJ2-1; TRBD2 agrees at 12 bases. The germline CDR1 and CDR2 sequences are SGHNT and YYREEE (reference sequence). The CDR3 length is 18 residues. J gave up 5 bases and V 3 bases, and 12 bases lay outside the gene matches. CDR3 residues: CASSSRTSGRTPDNEQFF. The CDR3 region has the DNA TGTGCCAGCAGCTCCCGAACTAGCGGGAGGACTCCTGACAATGAGCAGTTCTTC.

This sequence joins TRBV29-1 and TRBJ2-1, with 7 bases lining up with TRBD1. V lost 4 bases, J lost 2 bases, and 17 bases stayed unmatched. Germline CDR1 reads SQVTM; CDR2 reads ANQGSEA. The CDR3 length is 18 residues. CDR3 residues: CSVVGSGGRRVTYNEQFF. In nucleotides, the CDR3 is TGCAGCGTTGTAGGGTCAGGGGGAAGGAGAGTTACCTACAATGAGCAGTTCTTC.

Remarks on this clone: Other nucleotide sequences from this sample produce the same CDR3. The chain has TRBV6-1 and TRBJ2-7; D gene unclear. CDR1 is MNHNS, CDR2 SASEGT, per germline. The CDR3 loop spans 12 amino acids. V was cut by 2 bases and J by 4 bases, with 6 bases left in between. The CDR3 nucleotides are TGTGCCAGCAGTGAAAAGGGTTACGAGCAGTACTTC. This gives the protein CASSEKGYEQYF.

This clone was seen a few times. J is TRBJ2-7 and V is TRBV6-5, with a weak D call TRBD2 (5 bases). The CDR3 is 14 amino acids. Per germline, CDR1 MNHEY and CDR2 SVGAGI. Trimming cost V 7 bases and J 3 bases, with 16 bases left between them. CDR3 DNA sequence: TGTGCCAGCATCCCCAGGACGGGATACTACGAGCAGTACTTC. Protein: CASIPRTGYYEQYF.

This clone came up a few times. CDR3 in amino acids: CASSLIFGSYNEQFF. CDR3 sequence (DNA): TGCGCCAGCAGCTTAATCTTTGGGTCCTACAATGAGCAGTTCTTC. The V gene is TRBV5-1, the J gene TRBJ2-1; D gene ambiguous. Trimming shortened V by 2 bases and J by 1 base, and 10 bases separated the two germline ends. This CDR3 spans 15 amino acids. CDR1 is SGHRS and CDR2 is YFSETQ in the germline V gene.

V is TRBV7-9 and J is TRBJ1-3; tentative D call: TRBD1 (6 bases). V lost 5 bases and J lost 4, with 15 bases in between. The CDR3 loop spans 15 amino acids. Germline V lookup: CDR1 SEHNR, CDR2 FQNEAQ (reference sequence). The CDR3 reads CASSKRPGTGNTIYF. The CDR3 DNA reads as TGTGCCAGCAGCAAAAGGCCGGGGACAGGAAACACCATATATTTT.

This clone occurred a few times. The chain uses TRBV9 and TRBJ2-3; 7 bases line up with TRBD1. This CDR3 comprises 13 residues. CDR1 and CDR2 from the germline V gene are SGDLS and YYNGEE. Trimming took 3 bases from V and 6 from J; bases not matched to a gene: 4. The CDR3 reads CASSATGVDTQYF. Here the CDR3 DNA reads TGTGCCAGCAGCGCTACAGGGGTGGATACGCAGTATTTT.

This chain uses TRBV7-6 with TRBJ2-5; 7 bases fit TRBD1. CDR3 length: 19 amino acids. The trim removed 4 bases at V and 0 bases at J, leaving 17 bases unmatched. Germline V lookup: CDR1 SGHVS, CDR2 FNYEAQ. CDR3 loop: CASSSERFPGTAYQETQYF. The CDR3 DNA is TGTGCCAGCAGCTCAGAACGATTCCCCGGGACAGCGTACCAAGAGACCCAGTACTTC.

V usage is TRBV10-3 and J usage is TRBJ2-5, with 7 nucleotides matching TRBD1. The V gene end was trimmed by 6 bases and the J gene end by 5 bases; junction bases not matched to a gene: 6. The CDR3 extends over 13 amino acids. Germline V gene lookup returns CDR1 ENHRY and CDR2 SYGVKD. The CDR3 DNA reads TGTGCCATCAGCGGACAGGATGGGGAGACCCAGTACTTC. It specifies CAISGQDGETQYF.

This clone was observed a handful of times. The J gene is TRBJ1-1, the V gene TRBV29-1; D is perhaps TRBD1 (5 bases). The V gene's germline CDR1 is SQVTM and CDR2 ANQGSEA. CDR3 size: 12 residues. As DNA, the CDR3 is TGCAGTGGGCGGGCCGAGGGGACTGAAGCTTTCTTT. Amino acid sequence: CSGRAEGTEAFF. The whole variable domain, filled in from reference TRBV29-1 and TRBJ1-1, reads SAVISQKPSRDICQRGTSLTIQCQVDSQVTMMFWYRQQPGQSLTLIATANQGSEATYESGFVIDKFPISRPNLTFSTLTVSNMSPEDSSIYLCSGRAEGTEAFFGQGTRLTVV.

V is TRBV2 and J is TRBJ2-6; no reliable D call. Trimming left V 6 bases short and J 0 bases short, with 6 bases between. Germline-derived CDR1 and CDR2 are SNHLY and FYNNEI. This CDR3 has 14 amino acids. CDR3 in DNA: TGTGCCAGCAGGGGTATCTCTGGGGCCAACGTCCTGACTTTC. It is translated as CASRGISGANVLTF.

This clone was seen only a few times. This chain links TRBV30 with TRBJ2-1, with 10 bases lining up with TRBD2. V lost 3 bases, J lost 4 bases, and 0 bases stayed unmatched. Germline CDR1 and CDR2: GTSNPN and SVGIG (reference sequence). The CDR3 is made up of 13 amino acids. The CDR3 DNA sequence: TGTGCCTGGAGAGCGGGAGGGTACAATGAGCAGTTCTTC. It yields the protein CAWRAGGYNEQFF.

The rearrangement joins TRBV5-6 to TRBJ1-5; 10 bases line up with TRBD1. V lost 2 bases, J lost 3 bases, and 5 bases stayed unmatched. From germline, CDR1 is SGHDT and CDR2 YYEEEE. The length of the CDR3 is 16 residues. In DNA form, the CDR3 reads TGTGCCAGCAGCTTATACGACAGGGGGCTCAATCAGCCCCAGCATTTT. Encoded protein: CASSLYDRGLNQPQHF. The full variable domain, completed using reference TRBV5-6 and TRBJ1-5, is DAGVTQSPTHLIKTRGQQVTLRCSPKSGHDTVSWYQQALGQGPQFIFQYYEEEERQRGNFPDRFSGHQFPNYSSELNVNALLLGDSALYLCASSLYDRGLNQPQHFGDGTRLSIL.